The clone carrying this T cell receptor beta chain has only a few counts. Its target is not known. Molecular barcoded adaptors covering alpha/delta and beta/gamma chains were used on roughly 400 ng RNA. MiXCR was run by TCRdb on the reads, yielding one entry per CDR3 protein. The data contain roughly 93,000 distinct CDR3 sequences, about 22% of them singletons. V was cut by 6 bases and J by 4 bases, with 12 bases left in between. The CDR3 has 13 amino acids. CDR1 and CDR2 from the germline V gene are SGHNT and YENEEA. The data derive from a study of read filtering for tumor transcriptome and immune sequencing. The overall study: IR-seq gave about 3.5 to 11 million TCR reads per sample; RNA-seq gave roughly 75 to 1,300.

The study, taken as a whole, reports: In IR-seq, single-read clonotypes were 75% to 90% of clonotypes but approximately 3.5% of reads. Sorted CD138-negative bone marrow cells were not purified T cells.

Every patient had bone marrow sampled while the disease was active. This clonotype was obtained from a donor at least 40 years old with multiple myeloma. This chain links TRBV11-3 with TRBJ1-1; D is uncertain. Sequencing was done on a sample of a population of CD138-negative cells sorted from bone marrow. The CDR3 here is CASSFARGTEAFF. CDR3 nucleotides: TGTGCCAGCAGTTTCGCCCGGGGCACTGAAGCTTTCTTT.